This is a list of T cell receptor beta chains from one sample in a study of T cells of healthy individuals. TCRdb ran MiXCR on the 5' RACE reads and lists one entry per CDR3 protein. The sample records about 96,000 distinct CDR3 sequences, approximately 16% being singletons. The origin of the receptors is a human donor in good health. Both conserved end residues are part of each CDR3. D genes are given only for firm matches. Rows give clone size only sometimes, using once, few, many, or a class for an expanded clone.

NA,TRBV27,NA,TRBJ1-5,CASSRTAKVDSNQPQHF,TGTGCCAGCAGTCGGACAGCGAAGGTCGATAGCAATCAGCCCCAGCATTTT
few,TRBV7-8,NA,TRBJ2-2,CASSPTYNTGELFF,TGTGCCAGCAGCCCCACGTATAACACCGGGGAGCTGTTTTTT
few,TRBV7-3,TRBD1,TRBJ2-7,CASSPRGQSEQYF,TGTGCCAGCAGCCCGAGGGGGCAGAGCGAGCAGTACTTC
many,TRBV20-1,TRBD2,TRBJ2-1,CSARSSGTSGSVENEQFF,TGCAGTGCTAGATCCTCCGGGACTAGCGGGAGTGTGGAAAATGAGCAGTTCTTC
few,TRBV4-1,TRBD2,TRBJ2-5,CASSQVGTSEFETQYF,TGCGCCAGCAGCCAAGTAGGGACTAGCGAGTTTGAGACCCAGTACTTC
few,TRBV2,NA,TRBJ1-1,CASIFQNTEAFF,TGTGCCAGCATCTTCCAGAACACTGAAGCTTTCTTT
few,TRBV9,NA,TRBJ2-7,CASSVGFNDRSYEQYF,TGTGCCAGCAGCGTAGGATTTAACGACCGAAGTTACGAGCAGTACTTC
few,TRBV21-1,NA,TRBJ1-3,CASSPPGNTIYF,TGTGCCAGCAGCCCCCCGGGAAACACCATATATTTT
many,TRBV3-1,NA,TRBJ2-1,CASTLGAYNEQFF,TGTGCCAGCACCCTCGGTGCCTACAATGAGCAGTTCTTC
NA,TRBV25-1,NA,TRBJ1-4,CASSESAGTNEKLFF,TGTGCCAGCAGTGAATCGGCCGGTACTAATGAAAAACTGTTTTTT
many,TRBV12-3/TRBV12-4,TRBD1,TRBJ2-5,CASNHRGLGETQYF,TGTGCCAGCAATCACAGGGGGCTTGGAGAGACCCAGTACTTC
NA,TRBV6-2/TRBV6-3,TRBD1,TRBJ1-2,CASTHDRADYGYTF,TGTGCCAGCACCCACGACAGGGCCGACTATGGCTACACCTTC
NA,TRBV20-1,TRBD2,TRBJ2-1,CSAPTLAGGGNEQFF,TGCAGTGCCCCTACACTAGCGGGAGGCGGCAATGAGCAGTTCTTC
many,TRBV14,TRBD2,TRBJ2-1,CASSRGTSGSYNEQFF,TGTGCCAGCAGCAGGGGGACTAGCGGGTCCTACAATGAGCAGTTCTTC
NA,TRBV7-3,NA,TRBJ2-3,CASSFLGTDTQYF,TGTGCCAGCAGCTTTCTCGGCACAGATACGCAGTATTTT
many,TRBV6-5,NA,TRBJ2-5,CASSYQQSETQYF,TGTGCCAGCAGTTACCAGCAGTCGGAGACCCAGTACTTC